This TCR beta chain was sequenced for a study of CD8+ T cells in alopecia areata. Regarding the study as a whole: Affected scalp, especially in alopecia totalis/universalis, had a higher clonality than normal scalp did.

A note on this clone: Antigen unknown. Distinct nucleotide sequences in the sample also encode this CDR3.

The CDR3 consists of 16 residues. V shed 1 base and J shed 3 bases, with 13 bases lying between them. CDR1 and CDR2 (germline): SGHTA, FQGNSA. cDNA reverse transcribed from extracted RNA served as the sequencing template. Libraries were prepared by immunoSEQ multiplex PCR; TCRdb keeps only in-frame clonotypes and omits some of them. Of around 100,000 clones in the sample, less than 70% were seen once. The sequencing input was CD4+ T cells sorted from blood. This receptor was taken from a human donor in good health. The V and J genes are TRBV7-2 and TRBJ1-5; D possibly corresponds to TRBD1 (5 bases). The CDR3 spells CASSLGGGRSNQPQHF. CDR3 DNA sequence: TGTGCCAGCAGCTTAGGGGGGGGAAGGTCCAATCAGCCCCAGCATTTT.